The clone carrying this TCR beta chain was observed at least ten times. The antigen is not known. From RNA transcripts, TCR beta CDR3 regions were amplified. A first-round RT-PCR of the TCR CDR3 used the HTBI primer set. MiXCR, applied by TCRdb to the multiplex PCR reads, yields one record per CDR3 protein. The data show around 240,000 distinct CDR3 sequences, roughly 15% seen once. This specimen comes from a study of T cells in Graves' hyperthyroidism and ophthalmopathy. General study points: Using 13 V-J features, a model discriminated ophthalmopathy from stable hyperthyroidism. Most thyroid clonotypes with frequency above 0.001 were detected in blood. Median prediction lead before ophthalmopathy onset was 6.5 months with the model.

Each patient was aged 18 to 65 and had newly diagnosed hyperthyroidism of under 2 months' duration. The sample was blood. The TCR comes from a woman aged 40 to 50 with Graves' hyperthyroidism that later progressed to Graves' ophthalmopathy.

CDR3 region: CASSASFYEQYF. The CDR3 region has the DNA TGTGCCAGCAGTGCCTCATTCTACGAGCAGTACTTC. The chain is built from TRBV28 and TRBJ2-7; D gene unclear. Per the germline V gene, CDR1 is MDHEN and CDR2 is SYDVKM. V lost 5 bases and J lost 3, with 8 bases in between. The CDR3 spans 12 residues.